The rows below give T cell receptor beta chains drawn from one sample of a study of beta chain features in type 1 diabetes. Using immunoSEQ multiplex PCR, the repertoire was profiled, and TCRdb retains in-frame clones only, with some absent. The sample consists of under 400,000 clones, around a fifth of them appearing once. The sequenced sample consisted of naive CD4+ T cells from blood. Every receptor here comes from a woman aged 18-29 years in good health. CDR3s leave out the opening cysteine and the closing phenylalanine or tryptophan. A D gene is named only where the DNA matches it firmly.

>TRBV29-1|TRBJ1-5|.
SVQQGSVQH
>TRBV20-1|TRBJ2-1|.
SAPVYNEQF
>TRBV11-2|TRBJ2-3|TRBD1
ASSHRGRGPDTQY
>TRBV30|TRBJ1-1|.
ASDSGGWLGAF
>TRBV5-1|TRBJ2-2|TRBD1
ASSTGQVGELF
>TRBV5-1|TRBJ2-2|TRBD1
ASSQGQGPGELF
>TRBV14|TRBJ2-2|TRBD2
ASSQRQGLAGVPGELF
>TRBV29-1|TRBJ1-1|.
SVEIGAKAF
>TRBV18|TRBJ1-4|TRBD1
ASSPPGQLNEKLF
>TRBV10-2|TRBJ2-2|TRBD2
ATRLAGAGELF
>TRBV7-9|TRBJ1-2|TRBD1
ASSLGTGTALGYGYT
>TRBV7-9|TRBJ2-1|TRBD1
ASSLFGTGGNEQF
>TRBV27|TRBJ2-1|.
ASRRAYNEQF
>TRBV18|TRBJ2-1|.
ASSPPARDEQF
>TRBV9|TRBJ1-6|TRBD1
ASSGTGLNSPLH